Below, 15 T cell receptor beta chains from the same sample are listed, as sequenced in a study of shared clonotypes between healthy human individuals. Repertoires were generated with immunoSEQ multiplex PCR, while TCRdb's copy carries only in-frame clones and drops some. The sample holds around 2.3 million clones; 90% to 96% are singletons and the top ten take around 0.13%. The sample consisted of naive CD4+ T cells sorted from blood. The subset is: CD45RA+ positively selected. These receptors all come from a man aged 18 to 29 in good health.

The chain combines TRBV30 with TRBJ1-1; 10 bases map to TRBD1. The CDR3 extends over 13 amino acids. V gave up 7 bases and J gave up 2 bases; unmatched junction bases: 4. The V gene's germline CDR1 is GTSNPN and CDR2 SVGIG (reference sequence). CDR3 DNA sequence: TGTGCCTCTGACAGGGGGCTAAACACTGAAGCTTTCTTT. Translated: CASDRGLNTEAFF.

V usage is TRBV10-2 and J usage is TRBJ2-5, with 11 bases fitting TRBD2. Trimming took 6 bases from V and 4 from J; bases not matched to a gene: 4. Germline CDR1 is WSHSY and CDR2 is SAAADI. The CDR3 contains 14 residues. The CDR3 protein is CASSETSGGETQYF. The CDR3 DNA is TGCGCCAGCAGCGAAACTAGCGGGGGAGAGACCCAGTACTTC.

The chain carries TRBV30 and TRBJ2-1; D gene unclear. CDR1 GTSNPN and CDR2 SVGIG come from the germline V gene (reference sequence). The length of the CDR3 is 16 residues. The germline V and J ends were trimmed by 5 bases and 4 bases, with 21 bases remaining between them. The CDR3 reads CAWVSGSTLIYNEQFF. The CDR3 nucleotides read TGTGCCTGGGTTTCTGGATCCACGCTTATTTACAATGAGCAGTTCTTC.

The V gene is TRBV7-9, the J gene TRBJ2-3; D gene ambiguous. This CDR3 contains 12 residues. Germline V lookup: CDR1 SEHNR, CDR2 FQNEAQ (reference sequence). Deletions cut 2 bases from V and 6 bases from J, with 6 bases between. The CDR3 loop is CASSLIGDTQYF. The CDR3 nucleotides are TGTGCCAGCAGCTTAATTGGTGATACGCAGTATTTT.

This chain links TRBV28 with TRBJ1-2, with TRBD1 matching 7 bases. The trim removed 2 bases at V and 3 bases at J, leaving 3 bases unmatched. Germline-derived CDR1 and CDR2 are MDHEN and SYDVKM. This CDR3 region has 14 residues. For the CDR3, the DNA is TGTGCCAGCAGTTTAGGAGGGACAGACTATGGCTACACCTTC. Translating it yields CASSLGGTDYGYTF.

The V gene is TRBV10-3, the J gene TRBJ1-5; 8 bases fit TRBD1. CDR1 and CDR2 from the germline V gene are ENHRY and SYGVKD. J gave up 7 bases and V 10 bases, and 15 bases lay outside the gene matches. CDR3 length: 15 residues. The DNA of the CDR3 is TGTGCCACCAGCCCAAGGACAGGGCCTAAGCAGCCCCAGCATTTT. Its translation is CATSPRTGPKQPQHF.

The count of this clone is one. Distinct nucleotide sequences in the sample also encode this CDR3. The chain couples TRBV5-1 to TRBJ1-5; the D gene is possibly TRBD1 (5 bases). The CDR3 sequence is 14 residues long. The V gene lost 2 bases and the J gene lost 3 bases, with 9 bases spanning the gap. Per germline, CDR1 SGHRS and CDR2 YFSETQ. The CDR3 sequence is CASSFGGDNQPQHF. Here the CDR3 DNA reads TGCGCCAGCAGCTTTGGAGGGGACAATCAGCCCCAGCATTTT.

V and J are TRBV11-2 and TRBJ2-7; D gene unclear. CDR3 length: 14 amino acids. Trimming stripped 0 bases from V and 5 bases from J, with 11 bases between. Germline CDR1 SGHAT, CDR2 FQNNGV. The CDR3 here is CASSLDLSSHEQYF. In DNA, the CDR3 is TGTGCCAGCAGCTTAGATCTAAGTTCCCACGAGCAGTACTTC.

The gene calls are TRBV5-1 and TRBJ2-3, with 10 bases that match TRBD2. Germline loops: CDR1 SGHRS, CDR2 YFSETQ. V trimming: 0 bases; J trimming: 1 base; junction bases outside the gene matches: 5. The CDR3 consists of 17 residues. DNA for the CDR3: TGCGCCAGCAGCTTGGGAGGACTAGCGGTAGGCACAGATACGCAGTATTTT. Translating gives CASSLGGLAVGTDTQYF. The full variable domain, completed using reference TRBV5-1 and TRBJ2-3, is KAGVTQTPRYLIKTRGQQVTLSCSPISGHRSVSWYQQTPGQGLQFLFEYFSETQRNKGNFPGRFSGRQFSNSRSEMNVSTLELGDSALYLCASSLGGLAVGTDTQYFGPGTRLTVL.

In DNA form, the CDR3 reads TGTGCCAGCAGCGGCTCAGGGCCCGCTAACGAGCAGTACTTC. It encodes CASSGSGPANEQYF. J is TRBJ2-7 and V is TRBV7-9; a weak D match, TRBD1 (5 bases). The CDR3 extends over 14 amino acids. V was trimmed by 5 bases and J by 5 bases, leaving 16 bases between them. The germline V gene has CDR1 SEHNR and CDR2 FQNEAQ (reference sequence).

This clone appeared once. The genes are TRBV6-1 and TRBJ1-2; D gene unclear. CDR3 length: 18 amino acids. In germline, CDR1 is MNHNS, CDR2 SASEGT. Trimming pared 2 bases from V and 4 bases from J, leaving 23 bases between. The CDR3 DNA reads TGTGCCAGCAGTGAAATACGGTTTAGTAACTCTTCCACCTATGGCTACACCTTC. It codes for CASSEIRFSNSSTYGYTF.

The J gene is TRBJ2-7, the V gene TRBV5-4; 9 bases fit TRBD1. Per the germline V gene, CDR1 is SGHNT and CDR2 is YYREEE (reference sequence). V shed 0 bases and J 1 base; nucleotides not matched to a gene: 5. The CDR3 length is 16 residues. CDR3 nucleotide sequence: TGTGCCAGCAGCTTGGAGGGACAGGGTAGATCCTACGAGCAGTACTTC. Translation: CASSLEGQGRSYEQYF.

V gene TRBV9 combines with J gene TRBJ2-7; TRBD1 aligns across 12 bases. Germline CDR1 reads SGDLS; CDR2 reads YYNGEE. The V gene end was trimmed by 0 bases and the J gene end by 1 base; junction bases not matched to a gene: 5. CDR3 length: 17 residues. CDR3 loop: CASSVASGQGASYEQYF. The CDR3 coding sequence is TGTGCCAGCAGCGTAGCTTCGGGACAGGGGGCATCCTACGAGCAGTACTTC.

This chain connects TRBV6-6 to TRBJ1-3, with D maybe TRBD1 (6 bases). With 6 bases removed from V and 1 base from J, the gap between germline ends came to 10 bases. CDR3 length equals 14 residues. Germline V gene data show CDR1 as MNHNY and CDR2 as SVGAGI (reference sequence). In DNA, the CDR3 is TGTGCCAGCAGCAACAGGGTTTCTGGAAACACCATATATTTT. This codes for CASSNRVSGNTIYF.

The J gene is TRBJ2-2, the V gene TRBV7-9; 7 bases are shared with TRBD2. The CDR3 is 14 amino acids. Trimming took 7 bases from V and 3 from J; bases not matched to a gene: 5. CDR1 is SEHNR, CDR2 FQNEAQ, per germline (reference sequence). CDR3 nucleotide sequence: TGTGCCAGCATCCTAAGCGGGGACACCGGGGAGCTGTTTTTT. It codes for CASILSGDTGELFF.